There are a few counts of the clone carrying this T cell receptor beta chain. These data are taken from a study of blood T cell repertoires in COVID-19. Whole-study context: Material from acute and convalescent COVID-19 was sourced from the United States, Italy and Spain. In each case, the material was cDNA or gDNA derived from T cells, B-cell-depleted T cells, or PBMCs.

Per the authors' pipeline: Estimates of nucleated cell counts were drawn from the amplification of reference gene primers. Clones were sequenced by immunoSEQ multiplex PCR, and TCRdb holds only the in-frame ones, with some missing. That table supplies the V and J calls and clone size; D and trimming were determined from the DNA. The repertoire includes more than 95,000 clones, approximately 81% of them detected once, and 37% sits in the top ten. The V segment lost 1 base and the J segment 5 bases; nucleotides outside the gene matches: 8. The CDR3 extends over 17 amino acids. The germline V gene encodes CDR1 MNHNS and CDR2 SASEGT.

This chain uses TRBV6-1 with TRBJ2-2; 9 nucleotides line up with TRBD2. This clonotype was sampled from a man aged 40-49 years with active or convalescent COVID-19. The sequencing sample was made of peripheral blood. For the CDR3, the DNA is TGTGCCAGCAGTGAAGTCCTTAGCGGGGGCCTTACCGGGGAGCTGTTTTTT. Amino acid sequence: CASSEVLSGGLTGELFF.